The 30 T cell receptor beta chains in this list originate from one sample, sequenced in a study of T-cell reconstitution after alpha-beta-depleted transplantation in children. Using unique molecular identifiers, the investigators prepared the TCRbeta library. TCRdb reprocessed the PCR reads via MiXCR and lists one record per CDR3 protein. Altogether hundreds of thousands of distinct CDR3 sequences are present, about 15% being singletons, with the ten largest covering under 1.2%. Here the sequenced sample was PBMCs from the stem cell graft donor, taken from the stem cell graft. All receptors come from a human donor who donated a stem cell graft to a child with acute myeloid leukemia.

The rearrangement links TRBV5-6 to TRBJ2-7; 8 nucleotides agree with TRBD1. Losses at the gene ends were 3 bases for V and 1 base for J; bases not matched to a gene: 6. In germline, CDR1 is SGHDT, CDR2 YYEEEE. The CDR3 runs 15 residues. CDR3 coding DNA: TGTGCCAGCAGCTCCGGGACAGGCGATTCCTACGAGCAGTACGTC. Translation: CASSSGTGDSYEQYV.

This clonotype was found many times. The V and J genes are TRBV20-1 and TRBJ1-6, with D perhaps matching TRBD1 (5 bases). CDR1 DFQATT and CDR2 SNEGSKA come from the germline V gene (reference sequence). This CDR3 region has 13 residues. V lost 7 bases and J lost 6, with 13 bases in between. The CDR3 bases are TGCAGTGTAACGGGGGAGCCTAATTCACCCCTCCACTTT. Protein product: CSVTGEPNSPLHF.

The chain recombines TRBV11-2 with TRBJ2-3, with D tentatively TRBD1 or TRBD2 (5 bases each). The ends were cut back, 2 bases at V and 0 bases at J, with 18 bases in the middle. CDR1 and CDR2 from the germline V gene are SGHAT and FQNNGV. This CDR3 spans 18 amino acids. The CDR3 loop reads CASSLHPGDLSSTDTQYF. The CDR3, as DNA: TGTGCCAGCAGCTTACACCCCGGGGACCTTTCTAGCACAGATACGCAGTATTTT.

This clonotype was observed many times. The V and J genes are TRBV20-1 and TRBJ1-1; 9 positions match TRBD1. Looked up from germline, CDR1 is DFQATT and CDR2 is SNEGSKA (reference sequence). Unmatched junction bases numbered 6, after V lost 5 bases and J lost 5 bases. CDR3 length equals 13 residues. CDR3 sequence: CSARGTGKTEAFF. Written as DNA, the CDR3 is TGCAGTGCTCGCGGGACAGGGAAAACTGAAGCTTTCTTT.

This clonotype has ten or more counts. V and J are TRBV29-1 and TRBJ1-2, with D maybe TRBD1 (6 bases). Germline V lookup: CDR1 SQVTM, CDR2 ANQGSEA. The CDR3 length is 11 residues. Trimming left V 4 bases short and J 5 bases short, with 8 bases between. The CDR3 bases are TGCAGCGTTGGGAGGGGGTATGGCTACACCTTC. Translating it yields CSVGRGYGYTF.

The chain uses TRBV11-1 and TRBJ2-6, with D tentatively TRBD1 or TRBD2 (6 bases each). Trimming took off 1 base at V and 0 bases at J, with 19 bases between the two ends. Germline lookup yields CDR1 SGHAT and CDR2 FQDESV (reference sequence). There are 20 residues in the CDR3. CDR3 amino acids: CASSLVSGGTSVSGANVLTF. The DNA for the CDR3 is TGTGCCAGCAGCTTAGTTTCCGGAGGGACAAGCGTCTCTGGGGCCAACGTCCTGACTTTC.

This clonotype was seen a handful of times. The chain combines TRBV4-3 with TRBJ1-1; tentatively, D is TRBD1 (5 bases). V gave up 5 bases and J gave up 5 bases, with 18 bases separating them. Germline loops: CDR1 LGHNA, CDR2 YSLEER. This CDR3 is 15 amino acids long. Here the CDR3 DNA reads TGCGCCAGCAGCGGAACCGGGACCTCGAGGACTGAAGCTTTCTTT. This codes for CASSGTGTSRTEAFF.

This clonotype was observed a few times. The rearrangement uses TRBV20-1 and TRBJ2-1; D possibly corresponds to TRBD2 (5 bases). Germline V CDR1 and CDR2: DFQATT, SNEGSKA (reference sequence). V was clipped by 0 bases and J by 3 bases, with 21 bases between them. This CDR3 is 18 amino acids long. The CDR3 loop is CSARDQGGRSLVYNEQFF. Here the CDR3 DNA reads TGCAGTGCTAGAGATCAAGGAGGCCGGAGTTTAGTCTACAATGAGCAGTTCTTC.

This clonotype was seen a few times. The J gene is TRBJ2-2, the V gene TRBV2; 11 nucleotides match TRBD1. Germline CDR1 is SNHLY and CDR2 is FYNNEI. With V trimmed by 6 bases and J by 4 bases, 10 bases remained unmatched. The CDR3 loop spans 17 amino acids. The DNA for the CDR3 is TGTGCCAGCAGGCCCATGGGACAGGGGGTTCGCACCGGGGAGCTGTTTTTT. Translation: CASRPMGQGVRTGELFF.

J is TRBJ2-3 and V is TRBV12-3 or TRBV12-4; no clear D gene. V was pared by 0 bases and J by 4 bases, with 8 bases between. The CDR3 is 14 residues long. CDR3 sequence reads: CASSLAVTADTQYF. The DNA of the CDR3 is TGTGCCAGCAGTTTAGCGGTTACGGCAGATACGCAGTATTTT.

This clonotype showed up many times. The V and J genes are TRBV20-1 and TRBJ2-1; 9 bases are a match to TRBD1. From germline, CDR1 is DFQATT and CDR2 SNEGSKA (reference sequence). V dropped 8 bases and J dropped 9; count of bases not matched to a gene: 14. CDR3 length: 14 amino acids. The CDR3 coding sequence is TGCAGTACGGACAGGGGACTTTTCAAGGGTGAGCAGTTCTTC. Protein: CSTDRGLFKGEQFF.

This clonotype was picked up a small number of times. The V gene is TRBV5-1, the J gene TRBJ2-3, with 9 bases fitting TRBD2. The CDR3 loop spans 15 amino acids. Germline loops: CDR1 SGHRS, CDR2 YFSETQ. V lost 4 bases, J lost 4 bases, and 7 bases stayed unmatched. CDR3 nucleotides: TGCGCCAGCAGCGTAATAGCGGGGGCCTCAGATACGCAGTATTTT. This gives the protein CASSVIAGASDTQYF.

This clonotype was observed a few times. The chain links TRBV7-9 to TRBJ1-1, with TRBD1 matching 9 bases. This CDR3 is built from 15 residues. The ends lost 3 bases at V and 1 base at J; junction bases unmatched: 3. The V gene's germline CDR1 is SEHNR and CDR2 FQNEAQ (reference sequence). This CDR3 reads CASSLGQGENTEAFF. For the CDR3, the DNA is TGTGCCAGCAGCTTGGGACAGGGAGAGAACACTGAAGCTTTCTTT.

This clonotype was recorded at least ten times. The chain couples TRBV5-5 to TRBJ1-5, with D possibly matching TRBD1 (5 bases). The V and J ends lost 0 bases and 3 bases respectively, with 10 bases between them. CDR1 is SGHKS, CDR2 YYEKEE, per germline (reference sequence). CDR3 length: 15 amino acids. DNA of the CDR3: TGTGCCAGCAGCTTGGATGCAGGGTACAATCAGCCCCAGCATTTT. Translated, it gives CASSLDAGYNQPQHF.

This clonotype was recorded only once. The V and J genes are TRBV28 and TRBJ1-1; possibly TRBD1 for D (6 bases). CDR3 length: 16 amino acids. Deletions cut 4 bases from V and 1 base from J, with 16 bases between. From germline, CDR1 is MDHEN and CDR2 SYDVKM. The CDR3 coding sequence is TGTGCCAGCAGTTCGCCCCCCGGCAGGGGGAACACTGAAGCTTTCTTT. Its protein product is CASSSPPGRGNTEAFF.

This clonotype was recorded at least ten times. The genes are TRBV7-2 and TRBJ2-1; 8 positions agree with TRBD1. The CDR3 covers 15 residues. Germline V gene lookup returns CDR1 SGHTA and CDR2 FQGNSA. The J segment lost 5 bases and the V segment lost 6 bases, leaving 9 bases of the junction unmatched. CDR3 sequence (DNA): TGTGCCAGCAGTGGGGATGGGACAGGCAACAATGAGCAGTTCTTC. Translating it yields CASSGDGTGNNEQFF.

This clonotype was observed many times. The chain uses TRBV20-1 and TRBJ1-1; 7 bases are a match to TRBD1. The V segment lost 3 bases and the J segment 0 bases; nucleotides outside the gene matches: 7. This CDR3 contains 15 residues. Germline V gene data show CDR1 as DFQATT and CDR2 as SNEGSKA (reference sequence). CDR3 coding DNA: TGCAGTGCTAGCCCACCCGGGACAGTGAACACTGAAGCTTTCTTT. It translates to CSASPPGTVNTEAFF.

This clonotype was counted ten times or more. J is TRBJ2-5 and V is TRBV20-1; 12 nucleotides match TRBD2. This CDR3 contains 18 residues. The V gene's germline CDR1 is DFQATT and CDR2 SNEGSKA (reference sequence). The trim removed 0 bases at V and 3 bases at J, leaving 11 bases unmatched. This CDR3 is CSARDHLASGGAEETQYF. The CDR3 DNA is TGCAGTGCTAGAGATCATCTGGCTAGCGGGGGGGCGGAAGAGACCCAGTACTTC.

This clonotype was seen many times. The chain has TRBV6-5 and TRBJ1-4; no reliable D call. The CDR3 is 11 residues long. From germline, CDR1 is MNHEY and CDR2 SVGAGI. The ends were cut back, 8 bases at V and 0 bases at J, with 1 base in the middle. The CDR3: CASATNEKLFF. The CDR3 bases are TGTGCCAGCGCAACTAATGAAAAACTGTTTTTT.

This clonotype was found once. The chain joins TRBV7-2 to TRBJ2-4; D may correspond to TRBD1 or TRBD2 (5 bases each). The CDR3 consists of 17 residues. V was cut by 0 bases and J by 4 bases, with 16 bases left in between. CDR1 is SGHTA and CDR2 is FQGNSA in the germline V gene. The chain's CDR3 is CASSLAAGRVSKNIQYF. DNA of the CDR3: TGTGCCAGCAGCTTAGCGGCGGGCAGGGTCTCGAAAAACATTCAGTACTTC.

There are many counts of this clonotype. The V gene is TRBV5-6, the J gene TRBJ1-2; D not certain. There are 14 residues in the CDR3. The germline V gene encodes CDR1 SGHDT and CDR2 YYEEEE. Trimming removed 1 base at V and 4 bases at J, with 11 bases between. The DNA of the CDR3 is TGTGCCAGCAGCTTGAGAGGAGCGCTCTATGGCTACACCTTC. It translates to CASSLRGALYGYTF.

This rearrangement joins TRBV7-3 to TRBJ1-3, with D hard to call. CDR1 and CDR2 (germline): SGHTA, FQGTGA. This CDR3 is 13 amino acids long. V was cut by 6 bases and J by 2 bases, with 8 bases left in between. The CDR3 DNA sequence: TGTGCCAGCAGACCGCCCGCTGGAAACACCATATATTTT. Protein sequence: CASRPPAGNTIYF.

The table lists this clonotype with many counts. The chain employs TRBV12-3 or TRBV12-4 and TRBJ2-1; 7 nucleotides line up with TRBD1. This CDR3 region has 14 residues. V dropped 5 bases and J dropped 6; count of bases not matched to a gene: 7. CDR3 DNA sequence: TGTGCCAGCAGTCCGACAGGGACCGGCAATGAGCAGTTCTTC. Amino acids: CASSPTGTGNEQFF.

The V and J genes are TRBV12-3 or TRBV12-4 and TRBJ1-5, with D tentatively TRBD1 (5 bases). Trimming shortened V by 6 bases and J by 10 bases, and 13 bases separated the two germline ends. This CDR3 spans 12 amino acids. The CDR3 nucleotides read TGTGCCAGCAGCCTCCGAGGACATCCCCAGCATTTT. It yields the protein CASSLRGHPQHF.

There are a few counts of this clonotype. The rearrangement uses TRBV30 and TRBJ2-1; tentatively, D is TRBD2 (6 bases). CDR3 size: 11 residues. Germline assignment: CDR1 GTSNPN and CDR2 SVGIG (reference sequence). Trimming took 7 bases from V and 9 from J, leaving 13 bases between them. The CDR3 loop reads CALEGRSEQFF. CDR3 nucleotides: TGTGCCTTGGAGGGACGGAGTGAGCAGTTCTTC.

This clonotype was detected many times. The rearrangement joins TRBV20-1 to TRBJ1-1; D is uncertain. Looked up from germline, CDR1 is DFQATT and CDR2 is SNEGSKA (reference sequence). The CDR3 spans 14 residues. V shed 6 bases and J shed 6 bases, with 20 bases lying between them. The CDR3 loop reads CSARTAGYRAEAFF. The CDR3 DNA is TGCAGTGCGAGGACCGCTGGCTACCGTGCTGAAGCTTTCTTT.

This clonotype was picked up a small number of times. The chain is built from TRBV4-3 and TRBJ2-1; D tentatively fits TRBD1 or TRBD2 (7 bases each). From germline, CDR1 is LGHNA and CDR2 YSLEER. This CDR3 has 17 residues. The V and J ends lost 3 bases and 1 base respectively, with 16 bases between them. The CDR3 bases are TGCGCCAGCAGCCAGTATGGGAGGGGGCTTTCCTACAATGAGCAGTTCTTC. Its translation is CASSQYGRGLSYNEQFF.

This clonotype has ten or more counts. The J gene is TRBJ1-5, the V gene TRBV20-1; 7 bases match TRBD1. CDR3 length equals 12 residues. V trimming: 6 bases; J trimming: 5 bases; junction bases outside the gene matches: 4. Germline V lookup: CDR1 DFQATT, CDR2 SNEGSKA (reference sequence). The CDR3 DNA is TGCAGTGCCACAGGGGTTGATCAGCCCCAGCATTTT. Translation gives CSATGVDQPQHF.

This clonotype was seen only a few times. This chain uses TRBV7-2 with TRBJ2-3, with 10 positions matching TRBD2. CDR1 SGHTA and CDR2 FQGNSA come from the germline V gene. The length of the CDR3 is 16 residues. V shed 0 bases, J shed 5 bases, and the junction held 5 bases outside the gene matches. The DNA for the CDR3 is TGTGCCAGCAGCTTAGCGATGCTAGCGGGGGTAGATACGCAGTATTTT. Amino acid sequence: CASSLAMLAGVDTQYF.

This clonotype showed up many times. This chain joins TRBV6-5 and TRBJ1-6, with 7 bases fitting TRBD1. Trimming removed 0 bases from V and 6 bases from J; junction bases left unmatched: 2. The CDR3 is 15 residues long. Germline values: CDR1 MNHEY, CDR2 SVGAGI. The CDR3 loop reads CASSYSTGSNSPLHF. The CDR3 DNA sequence: TGTGCCAGCAGTTACTCGACAGGGTCTAATTCACCCCTCCACTTT.